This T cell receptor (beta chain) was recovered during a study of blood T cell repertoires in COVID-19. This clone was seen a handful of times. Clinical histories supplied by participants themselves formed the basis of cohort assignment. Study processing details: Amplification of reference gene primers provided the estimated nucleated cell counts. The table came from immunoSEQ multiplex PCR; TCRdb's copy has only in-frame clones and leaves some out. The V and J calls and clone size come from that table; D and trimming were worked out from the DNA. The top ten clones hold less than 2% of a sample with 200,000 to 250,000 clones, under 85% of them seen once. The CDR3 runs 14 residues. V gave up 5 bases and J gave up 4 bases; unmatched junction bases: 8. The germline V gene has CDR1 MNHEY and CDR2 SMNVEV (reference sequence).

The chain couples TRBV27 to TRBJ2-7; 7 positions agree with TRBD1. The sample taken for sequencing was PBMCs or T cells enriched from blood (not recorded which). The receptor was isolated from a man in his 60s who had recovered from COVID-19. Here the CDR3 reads CASSTLDREYEQYF. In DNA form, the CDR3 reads TGTGCCAGCAGTACCCTCGACAGGGAGTACGAGCAGTACTTC.